The clone carrying this T cell receptor (beta chain) was seen repeatedly, ten times or more. The antigen remains unidentified. TCRdb re-called the reads through MiXCR, storing one row per CDR3 protein. The sample records more than 500,000 distinct CDR3 sequences, approximately 16% being singletons. V was pared by 4 bases and J by 4 bases, with 17 bases between. This CDR3 comprises 16 residues. Germline assignment: CDR1 SEHNR and CDR2 FQNEAQ (reference sequence). This sample is drawn from a study of T cell repertoires in cytomegalovirus infection. At the level of the study: Signatures in public TCR beta sequences pointed to both CMV infection and matching HLA type.

Study results and limitations: In two of eight donors, the top clonotype was HLA-C-restricted CMV-specific. Summed public TCR beta family frequency identified CMV carriers bearing the relevant HLA.

The chain couples TRBV7-9 to TRBJ2-1; TRBD1 or TRBD2 may be the D gene (5 bases each). The TCR sequence derives from a human donor in good health (CMV status not recorded). Some clones in this sample may be carry-over from other donors' samples. The sequencing input was CD8+ T cells from PBMCs. CDR3 DNA: TGTGCCAGCAGCTCCTCGTGGGGTGGGGGATACAATGAGCAGTTCTTC. Translation gives CASSSSWGGGYNEQFF.